The rows below give T cell receptor beta chains drawn from one sample of a study of Graves' ophthalmopathy and Graves' hyperthyroidism. TCRdb re-derived calls from the multiplex PCR reads in MiXCR, one entry per CDR3 protein. This sample yields a few hundred thousand distinct CDR3 sequences, of which over 20% are seen a single time; 2.5% to 3% belongs to the top ten. Sequencing used peripheral blood. The receptors shown here come from a woman aged 18-29 years with stable Graves' hyperthyroidism. The CDR3 runs from the conserved cysteine through the conserved F or W. Fields, in order: V gene, J gene, D gene, clone size, CDR3 protein, CDR3 DNA. The D gene is left open where the match is weak. Part of the rows lack a size; the others show once, few, many or a class for expanded clones.

V gene: TRBV10-1; J gene: TRBJ2-2; D gene: TRBD2; clone size: many; CDR3 protein: CASSPGLAGGITGELFF; CDR3 DNA: TGCGCCAGCAGCCCGGGACTAGCGGGAGGAATCACCGGGGAGCTGTTTTTT
V gene: TRBV6-2/TRBV6-3; J gene: TRBJ2-7; D gene: TRBD1; clone size: many; CDR3 protein: CASRQGPFSYEQYF; CDR3 DNA: TGTGCCAGCAGACAGGGGCCCTTCTCCTACGAGCAGTACTTC
V gene: TRBV15; J gene: TRBJ1-1; D gene: NA; clone size: many; CDR3 protein: CATSRDITGSEAFF; CDR3 DNA: TGTGCCACCAGCAGAGATATAACAGGGTCTGAAGCTTTCTTT
V gene: TRBV7-2; J gene: TRBJ2-7; D gene: TRBD2; clone size: many; CDR3 protein: CASSLSTEGIGRAREQYF; CDR3 DNA: TGTGCCAGCAGCTTATCGACCGAGGGGATAGGGAGGGCCCGCGAGCAGTACTTC
V gene: TRBV20-1; J gene: TRBJ1-2; D gene: NA; clone size: NA; CDR3 protein: CSASLKPYGYTF; CDR3 DNA: TGCAGTGCTAGTCTAAAACCCTATGGCTACACCTTC
V gene: TRBV12-3/TRBV12-4; J gene: TRBJ1-1; D gene: NA; clone size: NA; CDR3 protein: CASSPRLGNTDAFF; CDR3 DNA: TGTGCCAGCAGTCCACGTCTAGGGAACACTGATGCTTTCTTT
V gene: TRBV27; J gene: TRBJ2-1; D gene: NA; clone size: NA; CDR3 protein: CASRPGQSYNEQFF; CDR3 DNA: TGTGCCAGCAGACCCGGACAGTCCTACAATGAGCAGTTCTTC
V gene: TRBV24-1; J gene: TRBJ1-2; D gene: NA; clone size: many; CDR3 protein: CATSDWNYGYTF; CDR3 DNA: TGTGCCACCAGTGATTGGAACTATGGCTACACCTTC
V gene: TRBV5-1; J gene: TRBJ2-7; D gene: NA; clone size: many; CDR3 protein: CASSLEGYEQYF; CDR3 DNA: TGTGCCAGCAGTCTAGAGGGCTACGAGCAGTACTTC
V gene: TRBV9; J gene: TRBJ2-7; D gene: NA; clone size: many; CDR3 protein: CASSPEQGGVYEQYF; CDR3 DNA: TGTGCCAGCAGCCCAGAACAGGGAGGCGTCTACGAGCAGTACTTC
V gene: TRBV7-8; J gene: TRBJ2-5; D gene: NA; clone size: few; CDR3 protein: CASTLWRGGETQYF; CDR3 DNA: TGTGCCAGCACCTTATGGCGGGGCGGAGAGACCCAGTACTTC
V gene: TRBV29-1; J gene: TRBJ1-1; D gene: NA; clone size: NA; CDR3 protein: CSFRQVGTEAFF; CDR3 DNA: TGCAGCTTCCGACAGGTTGGGACTGAAGCTTTCTTT
V gene: TRBV7-3; J gene: TRBJ2-7; D gene: NA; clone size: many; CDR3 protein: CACQIIRERDEQYF; CDR3 DNA: TGTGCCTGCCAAATAATACGGGAGAGGGACGAGCAGTACTTC
V gene: TRBV19; J gene: TRBJ2-2; D gene: NA; clone size: NA; CDR3 protein: CASTHPYYPGELFF; CDR3 DNA: TGTGCCAGTACCCACCCCTACTACCCCGGGGAGCTGTTTTTT
V gene: TRBV2; J gene: TRBJ2-2; D gene: NA; clone size: many; CDR3 protein: CASSQGGDGELFF; CDR3 DNA: TGTGCCAGCAGTCAGGGAGGTGACGGGGAGCTGTTTTTT
V gene: TRBV12-3/TRBV12-4; J gene: TRBJ2-4; D gene: NA; clone size: many; CDR3 protein: CASSLELHIQYF; CDR3 DNA: TGTGCCAGCAGTTTGGAGCTACACATTCAGTACTTC
V gene: TRBV7-2; J gene: TRBJ2-7; D gene: NA; clone size: many; CDR3 protein: CASSSTVLYEQYF; CDR3 DNA: TGTGCCAGCAGCTCGACTGTCCTCTACGAGCAGTACTTC
V gene: TRBV18; J gene: TRBJ2-5; D gene: TRBD2; clone size: many; CDR3 protein: CASSPTSGIQETQYF; CDR3 DNA: TGTGCCAGCTCACCGACTAGCGGGATACAAGAGACCCAGTACTTC
V gene: TRBV25-1; J gene: TRBJ1-3; D gene: NA; clone size: many; CDR3 protein: CATTSGNTIYF; CDR3 DNA: TGTGCCACCACCTCTGGAAACACCATATATTTT
V gene: TRBV10-3; J gene: TRBJ1-5; D gene: TRBD1; clone size: many; CDR3 protein: CAITGQGSNQPQHF; CDR3 DNA: TGTGCCATCACGGGACAGGGATCGAATCAGCCCCAGCATTTT
V gene: TRBV7-3; J gene: TRBJ2-5; D gene: NA; clone size: many; CDR3 protein: CASSLSGQLQETQYF; CDR3 DNA: TGTGCCAGCAGCCTCTCTGGACAATTACAAGAGACCCAGTACTTC
V gene: TRBV6-1; J gene: TRBJ1-1; D gene: NA; clone size: NA; CDR3 protein: CASKDLGGSEAFF; CDR3 DNA: TGTGCCAGCAAGGATTTAGGGGGTTCTGAAGCTTTCTTT
V gene: TRBV20-1; J gene: TRBJ2-7; D gene: NA; clone size: many; CDR3 protein: CSATQRQAGKDEQYF; CDR3 DNA: TGCAGTGCTACCCAACGGCAGGCCGGGAAGGACGAGCAGTACTTC
V gene: TRBV9; J gene: TRBJ2-2; D gene: TRBD2; clone size: NA; CDR3 protein: CASSVEWGGRPTGELFF; CDR3 DNA: TGTGCCAGCAGCGTAGAATGGGGCGGGAGACCCACCGGGGAGCTGTTTTTT
V gene: TRBV30; J gene: TRBJ1-5; D gene: NA; clone size: many; CDR3 protein: CAWSVRGGGTQHF; CDR3 DNA: TGTGCCTGGAGTGTGAGGGGAGGTGGGACCCAGCATTTT
V gene: TRBV10-2; J gene: TRBJ2-7; D gene: TRBD2; clone size: many; CDR3 protein: CASSGRLASYEQYF; CDR3 DNA: TGCGCCAGCAGCGGACGACTAGCATCCTACGAGCAGTACTTC
V gene: TRBV2; J gene: TRBJ1-5; D gene: NA; clone size: many; CDR3 protein: CASEMGGWGNQPQHF; CDR3 DNA: TGTGCCAGCGAAATGGGGGGGTGGGGCAATCAGCCCCAGCATTTT
V gene: TRBV19; J gene: TRBJ1-5; D gene: TRBD1; clone size: many; CDR3 protein: CASSIRQGVHQPQHF; CDR3 DNA: TGTGCCAGTAGTATCAGACAGGGCGTCCATCAGCCCCAGCATTTT
V gene: TRBV12-3/TRBV12-4; J gene: TRBJ2-2; D gene: TRBD2; clone size: many; CDR3 protein: CASTFAGTSEGELFF; CDR3 DNA: TGTGCCAGCACCTTTGCCGGGACTAGTGAGGGGGAGCTGTTTTTT
V gene: TRBV20-1; J gene: TRBJ2-5; D gene: NA; clone size: NA; CDR3 protein: CSARDQARQETQYF; CDR3 DNA: TGCAGTGCTAGAGATCAAGCTCGCCAAGAGACCCAGTACTTC
V gene: TRBV6-2/TRBV6-3; J gene: TRBJ2-7; D gene: TRBD2; clone size: few; CDR3 protein: CASSYGTGTSSYEQYF; CDR3 DNA: TGTGCCAGCAGTTACGGGACCGGGACTAGCAGCTACGAGCAGTACTTC
V gene: TRBV10-3; J gene: TRBJ2-7; D gene: NA; clone size: NA; CDR3 protein: CAISRSESSYEQYF; CDR3 DNA: TGTGCCATCAGCAGGTCGGAGTCTTCCTACGAGCAGTACTTC
V gene: TRBV7-8; J gene: TRBJ2-5; D gene: NA; clone size: NA; CDR3 protein: CACSSDRFQETQYF; CDR3 DNA: TGTGCCTGCAGCTCCGACAGATTCCAAGAGACCCAGTACTTC
V gene: TRBV11-2; J gene: TRBJ1-1; D gene: NA; clone size: many; CDR3 protein: CASSPIPAMNTEAFF; CDR3 DNA: TGTGCCAGCAGCCCTATCCCGGCCATGAACACTGAAGCTTTCTTT
V gene: TRBV6-2/TRBV6-3; J gene: TRBJ2-7; D gene: NA; clone size: many; CDR3 protein: CASGGWFYEQYF; CDR3 DNA: TGTGCCAGCGGGGGGTGGTTTTACGAGCAGTACTTC
V gene: TRBV5-1; J gene: TRBJ2-7; D gene: NA; clone size: many; CDR3 protein: CASRRGSYEQYF; CDR3 DNA: TGCGCCAGCCGGAGAGGATCCTACGAGCAGTACTTC
V gene: TRBV10-2; J gene: TRBJ2-5; D gene: TRBD2; clone size: many; CDR3 protein: CASRLAGVAETQYF; CDR3 DNA: TGCGCCAGTCGACTAGCGGGAGTAGCAGAGACCCAGTACTTC
V gene: TRBV12-3/TRBV12-4; J gene: TRBJ2-7; D gene: NA; clone size: many; CDR3 protein: CASSFTLPYEQYF; CDR3 DNA: TGTGCCAGCAGTTTTACCCTACCCTACGAGCAGTACTTC
V gene: TRBV29-1; J gene: TRBJ2-2; D gene: NA; clone size: many; CDR3 protein: CSVEGPNTGELFF; CDR3 DNA: TGCAGCGTGGAGGGTCCGAACACCGGGGAGCTGTTTTTT
V gene: TRBV12-3/TRBV12-4; J gene: TRBJ1-3; D gene: NA; clone size: many; CDR3 protein: CASKWDLNTIYF; CDR3 DNA: TGTGCCAGCAAATGGGACCTAAACACCATATATTTT
V gene: TRBV4-3; J gene: TRBJ1-1; D gene: NA; clone size: many; CDR3 protein: CASSQEHRSTEAFF; CDR3 DNA: TGCGCCAGCAGCCAAGAGCACAGGAGCACTGAAGCTTTCTTT
V gene: TRBV7-2; J gene: TRBJ2-2; D gene: TRBD2; clone size: many; CDR3 protein: CASSLNRLAGTNTGELFF; CDR3 DNA: TGTGCCAGCAGCTTAAATCGGCTAGCGGGCACGAACACCGGGGAGCTGTTTTTT
V gene: TRBV28; J gene: TRBJ2-7; D gene: NA; clone size: NA; CDR3 protein: CASSEPRSLYGSYEQYF; CDR3 DNA: TGTGCCAGCAGTGAACCCCGATCCCTCTACGGCTCCTACGAGCAGTACTTC
V gene: TRBV6-1; J gene: TRBJ1-5; D gene: NA; clone size: many; CDR3 protein: CATLGQINQPQHF; CDR3 DNA: TGTGCCACCCTGGGACAAATAAATCAGCCCCAGCATTTT
V gene: TRBV25-1; J gene: TRBJ2-6; D gene: NA; clone size: many; CDR3 protein: CASSDYGSGANVLTF; CDR3 DNA: TGTGCCAGCAGTGATTACGGGTCTGGGGCCAACGTCCTGACTTTC
V gene: TRBV6-5; J gene: TRBJ1-1; D gene: TRBD1; clone size: many; CDR3 protein: CASSYRQGTNTEAFF; CDR3 DNA: TGTGCCAGCAGTTATCGACAGGGGACCAACACTGAAGCTTTCTTT
V gene: TRBV2; J gene: TRBJ2-7; D gene: TRBD1; clone size: many; CDR3 protein: CASRGDRSSYEQYF; CDR3 DNA: TGTGCCAGCAGGGGGGACAGGAGCTCCTACGAGCAGTACTTC
V gene: TRBV19; J gene: TRBJ1-5; D gene: TRBD1; clone size: NA; CDR3 protein: CASSSWTGGVSNQPQHF; CDR3 DNA: TGTGCCAGTAGTAGCTGGACAGGGGGAGTCAGCAATCAGCCCCAGCATTTT
V gene: TRBV12-3/TRBV12-4; J gene: TRBJ1-5; D gene: TRBD1; clone size: many; CDR3 protein: CASSSGTGFNQPQHF; CDR3 DNA: TGTGCCAGCAGTTCCGGGACAGGGTTCAATCAGCCCCAGCATTTT
V gene: TRBV7-9; J gene: TRBJ2-5; D gene: TRBD2; clone size: NA; CDR3 protein: CASSLAPSSGWETQYF; CDR3 DNA: TGTGCCAGCAGCTTAGCCCCGTCTAGCGGATGGGAGACCCAGTACTTC
V gene: TRBV18; J gene: TRBJ1-1; D gene: NA; clone size: many; CDR3 protein: CASSPPAQGRRTEAFF; CDR3 DNA: TGTGCCAGCTCACCACCAGCACAGGGTAGGAGGACTGAAGCTTTCTTT
V gene: TRBV29-1; J gene: TRBJ1-2; D gene: NA; clone size: many; CDR3 protein: CSVEEGYTF; CDR3 DNA: TGCAGCGTTGAGGAGGGCTACACCTTC
V gene: TRBV20-1; J gene: TRBJ1-1; D gene: NA; clone size: NA; CDR3 protein: CSDSTGPESEAFF; CDR3 DNA: TGCAGTGACTCCACCGGGCCCGAGTCGGAAGCTTTCTTT